This TCR beta chain originates from a study of control samples from healthy donors and cancer patients. The germline CDR1 and CDR2 sequences are KGHSH and LQKENI. The CDR3 consists of 14 residues. Trimming removed 3 bases at V and 3 bases at J, with 8 bases between. The table came from immunoSEQ multiplex PCR; TCRdb's copy has only in-frame clones and leaves some out. The table includes 80,000 or so clones, just under 90% detected once. Source material: blood. The receptor's source is a middle-aged man in good health. The chain combines TRBV18 with TRBJ1-4; perhaps TRBD1 as D (6 bases). DNA of the CDR3: TGTGCCAGCTCACCTACAGGGTCTAATGAAAAACTGTTTTTT. It codes for CASSPTGSNEKLFF.